The subject of this entry is one T cell receptor beta chain. The antigen this receptor binds is unknown. Base quality data are lacking; no much larger clone is found one base away. The CDR3 numbers 15 residues from cysteine through phenylalanine. Only the CDR3 DNA is retained, 45 bases long and in frame from the first base. After removal of 5 bases from V and 8 bases from J, the junction retains 6 bases not matched to a gene. CDR1 MNHEY and CDR2 SVGAGI are derived from the germline V gene. Using the deep immunoSEQ assay, TCR CDR3 regions were amplified from genomic DNA by multiplex PCR. Extracted genomic DNA from each cell subset was distributed evenly across all wells of several immunoSEQ 96-well plates, and each plate was treated as a replicate. Each replicate PCR for unsorted PBMC received roughly 300 ng genomic DNA, equal to about 30,000 T cell genomes. Genomic DNA from unsorted PBMC was sequenced over ten immunoSEQ deep assay plates. Purified libraries were quantified with a Qubit 3.0 fluorometer, sized on a Bioanalyzer 2100, and re-quantified with the KAPA Library Quantification kit. A separate single-read 150-cycle Illumina NextSeq 550 flow cell was used to sequence each immunoSEQ 96-well plate. As for the authors' bioinformatics: Because only junctional sequences without quality scores were contained in the immunoSEQ output, filtering matching that applied to full-length reads could not be performed. To assign V/J genes and CDR3, sequences were annotated using PyIR, a Python wrapper for IgBLAST v1.9, with IMGT germline references. Any read was removed if the V/J assignment was weak (E-value above 1e-6), the CDR3 was missing, or the read contained stop codons, out-of-frame junctions, or ambiguous translated residues. V3J clonotypes were defined as sequences sharing the same inferred V gene, J gene, and CDR3 amino acid sequence. The percentage overlap between two repertoires was calculated by dividing the number of shared unique clonotypes by the size of the smaller repertoire. Three approaches were used to assess repertoire richness: RTK rarefaction, the Chao1 estimator, and Recon v2.1 estimates of unobserved clonotypes. Sourced from immuneACCESS, this table was stored by TCRdb with only in-frame sequences that have V and J called. A share of the clones is absent; for the studies checked, an unresolved V gene accounts for under half, and the remainder has no known explanation. V and J calls and clone size are those listed in that table; D and trimming were worked out from the DNA. Within this sample are about 450,000 clones, with around 80% of them counted one time only. 10% to 15% of the sample is held by the ten biggest clonotypes.

Healthy HIV-negative adults with no recently reported acute infections or vaccinations were included as donors. Every donor was a Caucasian adult residing in Nashville, Tennessee, USA. For unsorted samples, tens of millions of PBMCs were counted, and genomic DNA was extracted using the QIAamp DNA Blood Mini kit. After blood collection by leukapheresis, PBMCs were isolated using Ficoll-Histopaque density gradient centrifugation and then cryopreserved in the vapor phase of liquid nitrogen. The data are from a study of shared clonotypes between healthy human individuals (dated by TCRdb to 2018 to 2021). With regard to the full study: A couple of women and a few men aged 18 to 49 years were included in the cohort. Leukapheresis yielded between about 0.94 and 8.9 billion PBMCs per donor. To increase sequencing depth and limit assay-specific biases, different laboratories used diverse techniques to prepare libraries and sequence TCR repertoires. To estimate repertoire size and how much clonotype sharing occurs between individuals, the study deeply sequenced the blood TCR repertoires of five healthy adults. The full study reports these points: Pairwise subsampling indicated that sequencing depth was expected to affect the degree of clonotype sharing among donors. Only blood was sampled, and tissue TCR repertoires likely differ from those in blood. Because the study included only a small number of donors, the genetic and exposure-history diversity represented was limited.

The sequence derives from a woman in her thirties or forties in good health. Some clones in this sample may be carry-over from other donors' samples. The chain was built from TRBV6-5 and TRBJ2-1; TRBD2 agrees with 13 junctional bases. Material: PBMCs. The CDR3 sequence is CASSTGTSGIDEQFF. The sequence in DNA is TGTGCCAGCAGTACCGGGACTAGCGGGATAGATGAGCAGTTCTTC.